These 8 T cell receptor beta chains originate from one sample sequenced in a study of blood T cell repertoires in COVID-19. Clones were sequenced by immunoSEQ multiplex PCR, and TCRdb holds only the in-frame ones, with some missing. Here the sample spans about 180,000 clones, about nine tenths being singletons. Sequenced input: peripheral blood. These receptors all stem from a man between 65 and 85 years old with active or convalescent COVID-19.

The J gene is TRBJ1-2, the V gene TRBV5-1; 12 bases are a match to TRBD1. Unmatched junction bases numbered 5, after V lost 0 bases and J lost 5 bases. Germline CDR1 is SGHRS and CDR2 is YFSETQ. CDR3 length: 16 residues. The CDR3 DNA reads TGCGCCAGCAGCTTGGGGGACAGGGGGCGCATTTATGGCTACACCTTC. It codes for CASSLGDRGRIYGYTF. The full variable domain, rest sourced from reference TRBV5-1 and TRBJ1-2, is KAGVTQTPRYLIKTRGQQVTLSCSPISGHRSVSWYQQTPGQGLQFLFEYFSETQRNKGNFPGRFSGRQFSNSRSEMNVSTLELGDSALYLCASSLGDRGRIYGYTFGSGTRLTVV.

The chain recombines TRBV7-2 with TRBJ2-7; D perhaps matches TRBD1 (5 bases). CDR1 is SGHTA and CDR2 is FQGNSA in the germline V gene. Between the trimmed V and J ends, which lost 5 bases and 1 base, there was a span of 6 bases. CDR3 length: 12 amino acids. This chain's CDR3 is CASSRQSYEQYF. CDR3 DNA sequence: TGTGCCAGCAGCCGACAGTCCTACGAGCAGTACTTC.

This clone appeared a few times. The gene calls are TRBV5-1 and TRBJ1-3, with D tentatively TRBD1 (5 bases). CDR3 length: 16 residues. Trimming removed 7 bases at V and 1 base at J, with 18 bases between. Germline loops: CDR1 SGHRS, CDR2 YFSETQ. CDR3 DNA sequence: TGCGCCAGCGGAACTACAGGCCTATCGTCTGGAAACACCATATATTTT. Encoded protein: CASGTTGLSSGNTIYF. Full variable domain (missing parts from reference TRBV5-1 and TRBJ1-3): KAGVTQTPRYLIKTRGQQVTLSCSPISGHRSVSWYQQTPGQGLQFLFEYFSETQRNKGNFPGRFSGRQFSNSRSEMNVSTLELGDSALYLCASGTTGLSSGNTIYFGEGSWLTVV.

The CDR3 loop is CASSPLRGDTYEQYF. As DNA, the CDR3 is TGTGCCAGCAGCCCCCTCCGGGGGGACACCTACGAGCAGTACTTC. The chain combines TRBV11-2 with TRBJ2-7; D perhaps matches TRBD2 (7 bases). V gave up 5 bases and J gave up 2 bases, with 16 bases separating them. This CDR3 has 15 residues. Germline CDR1 reads SGHAT; CDR2 reads FQNNGV.

The CDR3 is CASSSEGVRRYGYTF. Written as DNA, the CDR3 is TGTGCCAGTAGTTCCGAAGGGGTAAGAAGGTATGGCTACACCTTC. The rearrangement uses TRBV19 and TRBJ1-2; tentative D call: TRBD1 (5 bases). Trimming removed 5 bases from V and 5 bases from J, with 18 bases in between. Germline V gene sequence: CDR1 LNHDA, CDR2 SQIVND (reference sequence). This CDR3 comprises 15 residues.

As DNA, the CDR3 is TGTGCCAGCAGCCAGGACGGGAGGTCCTCCTACAATGAGCAGTTCTTC. Protein: CASSQDGRSSYNEQFF. This sequence joins TRBV5-8 and TRBJ2-1, with TRBD2 matching 7 bases. V shed 4 bases and J 0 bases; nucleotides not matched to a gene: 7. Germline CDR1 SGHTS, CDR2 YDEGEE. CDR3 length equals 16 residues.

V is TRBV7-3 and J is TRBJ2-1; 8 positions agree with TRBD2. J was trimmed by 3 bases and V by 5 bases; bases with no gene match: 6. CDR3 length: 15 residues. CDR1 and CDR2 (germline): SGHTA, FQGTGA. CDR3 in amino acids: CASSPGLADYNEQFF. The CDR3 DNA is TGTGCCAGCAGCCCAGGACTAGCAGACTACAATGAGCAGTTCTTC. Filled out from reference TRBV7-3 and TRBJ2-1, the complete variable domain reads GAGVSQTPSNKVTEKGKYVELRCDPISGHTALYWYRQSLGQGPEFLIYFQGTGAADDSGLPNDRFFAVRPEGSVSTLKIQRTERGDSAVYLCASSPGLADYNEQFFGPGTRLTVL.

Only one count was recorded for this clone. V usage is TRBV6-2 or TRBV6-3 and J usage is TRBJ2-7, with D perhaps TRBD1 (5 bases). V lost 0 bases, J lost 2 bases, and 17 bases lay in between. Looked up from germline, CDR1 is MNHEY and CDR2 is SVGEGT. CDR3 length equals 17 residues. The CDR3 is CASSYSIRKGSTYEQYF. The CDR3 nucleotides read TGTGCCAGCAGTTACTCGATTCGGAAGGGGTCAACCTACGAGCAGTACTTC.